The clone carrying this T cell receptor (beta chain) was seen more than once but under ten times. These data are taken from a study of T-cell reconstitution after alpha-beta-depleted transplantation in children. The germline V gene has CDR1 MDHEN and CDR2 SYDVKM. The CDR3 is 13 amino acids. The V end was cut by 8 bases, the J end by 1 base, with 11 bases between. A library of TCRbeta sequences, prepared with unique molecular identifiers, was generated. Using its own MiXCR run on the PCR reads, TCRdb lists one record per CDR3 protein. The sample shows some 500,000 distinct CDR3 sequences, 30% to 35% of them seen only once.

This material consisted of PBMCs from the stem cell graft donor, taken from the stem cell graft. This chain joins TRBV28 and TRBJ1-1, with D perhaps matching TRBD1 (5 bases). The TCR sequence derives from a human donor who donated a stem cell graft to a child with aplastic anemia. CDR3 bases: TGTGCCAGCGCAGACAGCCAGAACACTGAAGCTTTCTTT. Its protein is CASADSQNTEAFF. Supplemented by reference TRBV28 and TRBJ1-1, the full variable domain reads DVKVTQSSRYLVKRTGEKVFLECVQDMDHENMFWYRQDPGLGLRLIYFSYDVKMKEKGDIPEGYSVSREKKERFSLILESASTNQTSMYLCASADSQNTEAFFGQGTRLTVV.